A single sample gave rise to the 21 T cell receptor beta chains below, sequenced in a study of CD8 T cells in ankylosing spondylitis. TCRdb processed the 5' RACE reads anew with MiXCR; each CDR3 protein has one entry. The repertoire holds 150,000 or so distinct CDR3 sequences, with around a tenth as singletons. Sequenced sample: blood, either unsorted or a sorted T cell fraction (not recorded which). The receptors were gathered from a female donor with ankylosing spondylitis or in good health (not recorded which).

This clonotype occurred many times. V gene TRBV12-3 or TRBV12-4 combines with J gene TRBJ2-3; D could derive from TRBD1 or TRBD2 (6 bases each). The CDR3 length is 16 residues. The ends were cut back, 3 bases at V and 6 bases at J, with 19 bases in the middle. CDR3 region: CASSFYLSGAADTQYF. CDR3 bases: TGTGCCAGCAGTTTCTACCTTTCGGGGGCCGCGGATACGCAGTATTTT.

This CDR3 is CASSLWGGAEMNTEAFF. The DNA of the CDR3 is TGCGCCAGCAGCCTATGGGGTGGGGCCGAAATGAACACTGAAGCTTTCTTT. The chain is built from TRBV4-1 and TRBJ1-1, with a possible D match to TRBD1 (5 bases). CDR3 length: 17 residues. CDR1 and CDR2 from the germline V gene are MGHRA and YSYEKL. The V end was cut by 4 bases, the J end by 0 bases, with 18 bases between.

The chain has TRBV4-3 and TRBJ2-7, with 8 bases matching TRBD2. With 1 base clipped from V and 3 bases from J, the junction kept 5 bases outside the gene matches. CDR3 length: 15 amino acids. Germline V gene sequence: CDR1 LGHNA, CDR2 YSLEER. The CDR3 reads CASSQGSSGFYEQYF. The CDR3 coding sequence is TGCGCCAGCAGCCAAGGGTCTAGCGGGTTCTACGAGCAGTACTTC.

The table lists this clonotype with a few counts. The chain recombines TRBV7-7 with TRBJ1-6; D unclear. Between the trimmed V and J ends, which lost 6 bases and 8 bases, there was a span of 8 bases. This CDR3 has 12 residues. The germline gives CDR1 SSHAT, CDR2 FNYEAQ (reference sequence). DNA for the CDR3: TGTGCCAGCAGAGGTGGTGATTCACCCCTCCACTTT. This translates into CASRGGDSPLHF.

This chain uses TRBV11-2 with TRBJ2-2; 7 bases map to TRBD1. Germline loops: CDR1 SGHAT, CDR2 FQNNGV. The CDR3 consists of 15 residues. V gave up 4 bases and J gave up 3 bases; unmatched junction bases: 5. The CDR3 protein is CASSSWDSYTGELFF. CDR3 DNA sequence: TGTGCCAGCAGCTCCTGGGACAGTTACACCGGGGAGCTGTTTTTT.

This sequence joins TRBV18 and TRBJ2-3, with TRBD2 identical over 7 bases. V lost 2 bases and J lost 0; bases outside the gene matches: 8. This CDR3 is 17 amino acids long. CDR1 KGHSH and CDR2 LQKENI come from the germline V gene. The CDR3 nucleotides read TGTGCCAGCTCACCAGGGTCTAGCGGTTACAGCACAGATACGCAGTATTTT. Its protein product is CASSPGSSGYSTDTQYF.

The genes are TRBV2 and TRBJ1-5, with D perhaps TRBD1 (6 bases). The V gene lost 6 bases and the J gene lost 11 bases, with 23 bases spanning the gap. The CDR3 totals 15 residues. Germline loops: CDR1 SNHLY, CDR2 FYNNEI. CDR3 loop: CASSQGTAQWTAQHF. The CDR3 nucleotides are TGTGCCAGCAGCCAAGGGACCGCTCAATGGACAGCCCAGCATTTT.

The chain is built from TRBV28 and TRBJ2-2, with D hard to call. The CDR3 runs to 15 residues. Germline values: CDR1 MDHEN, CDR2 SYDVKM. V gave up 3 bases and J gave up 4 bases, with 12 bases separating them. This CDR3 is CASSFTRVVTGELFF. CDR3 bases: TGTGCCAGCAGTTTTACCAGAGTGGTCACCGGGGAGCTGTTTTTT.

The CDR3 bases are TGTGCCAGCAGCTTAGACCCGGGGGGCAATGAGCAGTTCTTC. It translates to CASSLDPGGNEQFF. The chain uses TRBV7-9 and TRBJ2-1, with 7 bases identical to TRBD2. The CDR3 totals 14 residues. CDR1 SEHNR and CDR2 FQNEAQ come from the germline V gene (reference sequence). Germline trimming cut 1 base from V and 6 bases from J; bases unmatched to any gene: 3.

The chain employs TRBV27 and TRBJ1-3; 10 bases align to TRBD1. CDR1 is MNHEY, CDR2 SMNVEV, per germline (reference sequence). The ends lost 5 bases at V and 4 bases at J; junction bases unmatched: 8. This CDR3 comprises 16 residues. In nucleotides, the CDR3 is TGTGCCAGCAGTCCCCGACAGGGGGCAGCGGGAAACACCATATATTTT. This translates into CASSPRQGAAGNTIYF.

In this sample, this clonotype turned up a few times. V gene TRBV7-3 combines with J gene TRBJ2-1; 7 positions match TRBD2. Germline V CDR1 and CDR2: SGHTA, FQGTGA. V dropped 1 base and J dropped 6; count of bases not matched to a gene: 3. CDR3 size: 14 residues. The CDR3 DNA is TGTGCCAGCAGCTTAAGCGGGGGACCCAATGAGCAGTTCTTC. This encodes CASSLSGGPNEQFF.

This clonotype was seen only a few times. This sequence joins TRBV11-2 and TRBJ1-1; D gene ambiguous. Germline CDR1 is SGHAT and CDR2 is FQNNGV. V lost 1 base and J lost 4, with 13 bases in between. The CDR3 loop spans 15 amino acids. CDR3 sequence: CASSLGASPGTEAFF. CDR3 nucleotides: TGTGCCAGCAGCTTAGGGGCTTCGCCCGGCACTGAAGCTTTCTTT.

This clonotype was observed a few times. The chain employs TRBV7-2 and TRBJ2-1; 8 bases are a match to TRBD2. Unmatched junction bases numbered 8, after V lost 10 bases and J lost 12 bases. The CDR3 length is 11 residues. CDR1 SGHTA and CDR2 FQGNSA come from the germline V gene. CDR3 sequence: CAIRTSWSQFF. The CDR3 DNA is TGTGCCATCAGGACTAGCTGGTCGCAGTTCTTC.

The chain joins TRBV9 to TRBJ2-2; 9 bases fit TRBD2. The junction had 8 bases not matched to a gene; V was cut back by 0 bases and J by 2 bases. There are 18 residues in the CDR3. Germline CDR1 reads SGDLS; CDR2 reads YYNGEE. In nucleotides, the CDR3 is TGTGCCAGCAGCGTAGTAGTTAGCGGGAGAGTTAACACCGGGGAGCTGTTTTTT. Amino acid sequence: CASSVVVSGRVNTGELFF.

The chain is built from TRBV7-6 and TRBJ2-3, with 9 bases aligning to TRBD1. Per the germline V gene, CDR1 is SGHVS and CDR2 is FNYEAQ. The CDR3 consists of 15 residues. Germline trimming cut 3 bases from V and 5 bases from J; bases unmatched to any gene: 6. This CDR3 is CASSLRDRDQDTQYF. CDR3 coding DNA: TGTGCCAGCAGCTTGAGGGACAGGGACCAAGATACGCAGTATTTT. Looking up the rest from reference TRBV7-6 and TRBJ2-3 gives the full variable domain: GAGVSQSPRYKVTKRGQDVALRCDPISGHVSLYWYRQALGQGPEFLTYFNYEAQQDKSGLPNDRFSAERPEGSISTLTIQRTEQRDSAMYRCASSLRDRDQDTQYFGPGTRLTVL.

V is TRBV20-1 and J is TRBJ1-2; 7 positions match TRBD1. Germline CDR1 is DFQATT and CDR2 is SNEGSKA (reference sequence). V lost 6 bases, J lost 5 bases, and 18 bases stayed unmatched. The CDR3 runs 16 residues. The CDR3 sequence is CSAYTQGQYGPYGYTF. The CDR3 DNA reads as TGCAGTGCCTACACACAGGGGCAATATGGCCCTTATGGCTACACCTTC.

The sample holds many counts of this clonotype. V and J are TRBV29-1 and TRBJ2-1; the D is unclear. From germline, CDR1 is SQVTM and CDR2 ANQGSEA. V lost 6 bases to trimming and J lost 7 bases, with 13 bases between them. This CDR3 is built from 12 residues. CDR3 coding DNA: TGCAGCGTGGGCCTGGGTGGTAATGAGCAGTTCTTC. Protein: CSVGLGGNEQFF.

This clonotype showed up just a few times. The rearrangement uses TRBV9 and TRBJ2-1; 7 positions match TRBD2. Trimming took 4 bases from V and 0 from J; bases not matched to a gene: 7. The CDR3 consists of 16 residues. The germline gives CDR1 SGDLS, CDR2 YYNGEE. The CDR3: CASSPSAGLSYNEQFF. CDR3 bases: TGTGCCAGCAGCCCGTCAGCGGGACTCTCCTACAATGAGCAGTTCTTC.

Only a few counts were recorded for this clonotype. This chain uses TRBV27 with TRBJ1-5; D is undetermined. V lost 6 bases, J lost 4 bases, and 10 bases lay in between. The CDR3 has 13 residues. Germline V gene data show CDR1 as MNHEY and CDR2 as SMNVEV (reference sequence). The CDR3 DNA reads TGTGCCAGCAGCCCTTATTGGAATCAGCCCCAGCATTTT. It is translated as CASSPYWNQPQHF.

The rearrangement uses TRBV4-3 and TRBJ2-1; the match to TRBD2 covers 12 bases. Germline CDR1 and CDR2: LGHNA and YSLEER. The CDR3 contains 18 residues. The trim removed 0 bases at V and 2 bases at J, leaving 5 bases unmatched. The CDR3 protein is CASSQDTTSGSPYNEQFF. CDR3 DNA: TGCGCCAGCAGCCAAGATACGACTAGCGGGAGCCCCTACAATGAGCAGTTCTTC.

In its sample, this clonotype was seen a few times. CDR3 sequence reads: CSARDLGDTDTQYF. The CDR3 DNA reads TGCAGTGCTAGAGATCTAGGAGACACAGATACGCAGTATTTT. This chain joins TRBV20-1 and TRBJ2-3; D call uncertain. The CDR3 is 14 residues long. CDR1 is DFQATT and CDR2 is SNEGSKA in the germline V gene (reference sequence). Trimming took 0 bases from V and 2 from J, leaving 9 bases between them.